A single sample is the source of the 15 T cell receptor beta chains below, sequenced in a study of spatial heterogeneity in lung cancer. Each CDR3 protein is one row after TCRdb ran MiXCR on the 5' RACE reads. Altogether about 9,300 distinct CDR3 sequences are present, 45% to 65% being singletons, with the ten largest covering roughly 30%. The antigens for these receptors are not known. Notes on the study in general: How many expanded intratumoral alpha and beta TCRs were present tracked the tumor mutation count, which was a count of nonsynonymous mutations.

The time point denotes: sample taken at primary tumor resection. The specimen was lung tumor tissue, collected at surgery. The origin of the receptors is a female donor with early-stage non-small cell lung cancer.

Remarks on this clonotype: This beta chain turned up in a library designed for alpha chains; as an off-target read, its abundance says little. The chain employs TRBV10-3 and TRBJ2-5; TRBD2 aligns across 8 bases. Germline CDR1 is ENHRY and CDR2 is SYGVKD. The CDR3 runs to 17 residues. The ends lost 7 bases at V and 5 bases at J; junction bases unmatched: 18. The CDR3 region has the DNA TGTGCCATCACTCTGAGGACTCGACTAGCGAAAGGGGAGACCCAGTACTTC. Encoded protein: CAITLRTRLAKGETQYF.

On this clonotype itself: The library was designed around alpha chains, so this beta chain is a stray read whose abundance carries little weight. The chain employs TRBV7-6 and TRBJ1-1; D unresolved. This CDR3 has 13 amino acids. Germline-derived CDR1 and CDR2 are SGHVS and FNYEAQ. V lost 4 bases and J lost 4, with 10 bases in between. As DNA, the CDR3 is TGTGCCAGCAGCTCCCTGCGGACCACTGAAGCTTTCTTT. Protein: CASSSLRTTEAFF.

Judged by abundance, this clonotype is medium-sized. This beta chain turned up in a library designed for alpha chains; as an off-target read, its abundance says little. The chain is built from TRBV2 and TRBJ2-1, with TRBD1 matching 7 bases. CDR3 length equals 16 residues. The V gene's germline CDR1 is SNHLY and CDR2 FYNNEI. V lost 10 bases, J lost 0 bases, and 12 bases stayed unmatched. The CDR3 nucleotides read TGTGCCACGGACAGGCTAGACTTTAACTCCTACAATGAGCAGTTCTTC. Its protein product is CATDRLDFNSYNEQFF.

In regard to this clonotype: This beta chain represents an off-target read in a library built for alpha chains; its size is of limited meaning. The CDR3 sequence is CASSLGQAYSYEQYF. The CDR3 nucleotides read TGTGCCAGCAGCTTAGGACAGGCCTACTCCTACGAGCAGTACTTC. The genes are TRBV7-2 and TRBJ2-7; D perhaps matches TRBD1 (6 bases). The CDR3 is made up of 15 amino acids. Germline V gives CDR1 SGHTA, CDR2 FQGNSA. The ends were cut back, 1 base at V and 0 bases at J, with 10 bases in the middle.

Worth noting for this clonotype: This beta chain turned up in a library designed for alpha chains; as an off-target read, its abundance says little. The chain uses TRBV3-1 and TRBJ1-2; possibly TRBD1 for D (6 bases). The germline CDR1 and CDR2 sequences are LGHDT and YNNKEL (reference sequence). The CDR3 is 15 amino acids. V was trimmed by 1 base and J by 5 bases, leaving 14 bases between them. This CDR3 is CASSQGDKKEYGYTF. CDR3 sequence (DNA): TGTGCCAGCAGCCAAGGGGACAAAAAGGAATATGGCTACACCTTC. Complete variable domain (other parts from reference TRBV3-1 and TRBJ1-2): DTAVSQTPKYLVTQMGNDKSIKCEQNLGHDTMYWYKQDSKKFLKIMFSYNNKELIINETVPNRFSPKSPDKAHLNLHINSLELGDSAVYFCASSQGDKKEYGYTFGSGTRLTVV.

Worth noting for this clonotype: Little can be read into the size of this beta chain, an off-target read in a library designed for alpha chains. This chain joins TRBV5-6 and TRBJ2-5, with 12 bases lining up with TRBD2. The J segment lost 5 bases and the V segment lost 3 bases, leaving 2 bases of the junction unmatched. The CDR3 has 14 residues. Germline V gives CDR1 SGHDT, CDR2 YYEEEE. The chain's CDR3 is CASSSSGGAETQYF. CDR3 bases: TGTGCCAGCAGCTCTAGCGGGGGGGCCGAGACCCAGTACTTC.

With respect to this clonotype: Little can be read into the size of this beta chain, an off-target read in a library designed for alpha chains. J is TRBJ2-7 and V is TRBV6-5; TRBD1 matches 8 bases. The CDR3 covers 15 residues. CDR1 and CDR2 from the germline V gene are MNHEY and SVGAGI. Trimming removed 5 bases from V and 3 bases from J; junction bases left unmatched: 9. This CDR3 is CASSGPGQAIYEQYF. In DNA, the CDR3 is TGTGCCAGCAGTGGACCGGGACAGGCCATCTACGAGCAGTACTTC.

Comment on this clonotype: With the library built for alpha chains, this beta chain is off target and its frequency is not meaningful. The chain has TRBV21-1 and TRBJ2-3. TRBV21-1 counts as a pseudogene. CDR3 length: 14 residues. CDR3 in amino acids: CATKAAASTDTQYF. For the CDR3, the DNA is TGTGCCACCAAAGCGGCGGCCAGCACAGATACGCAGTATTTT.

A word on this clonotype: This beta chain is an off-target read within a library intended for alpha chains, so its frequency means little. J is TRBJ2-1 and V is TRBV7-2; 11 bases map to TRBD2. Looked up from germline, CDR1 is SGHTA and CDR2 is FQGNSA. The CDR3 totals 16 residues. The J segment lost 7 bases and the V segment lost 4 bases, leaving 9 bases of the junction unmatched. The CDR3 coding sequence is TGTGCCAGCAGCTACCAGACTAGCGGGGTTGGTAATGAGCAGTTCTTC. Protein: CASSYQTSGVGNEQFF.

This clonotype came up a few times. The library was prepared for alpha chains; this beta chain is a stray read, so its frequency means little. The V gene is TRBV11-2, the J gene TRBJ1-5; weak D call: TRBD1 (6 bases). Germline CDR1 is SGHAT and CDR2 is FQNNGV. This CDR3 has 12 residues. V was pared by 4 bases and J by 9 bases, with 10 bases between. CDR3 coding DNA: TGTGCCAGCAGCTCCACAGGGCGGCCCCAGCATTTT. It specifies CASSSTGRPQHF.

This clonotype was detected only a few times. With the library built for alpha chains, this beta chain is off target and its frequency is not meaningful. CDR3 sequence: CSATSGNEQYF. In DNA, the CDR3 is TGCAGTGCTACCTCAGGGAACGAGCAGTACTTC. The chain couples TRBV20-1 to TRBJ2-7; D might be TRBD1 (5 bases). The germline V gene encodes CDR1 DFQATT and CDR2 SNEGSKA (reference sequence). The V end was cut by 4 bases, the J end by 5 bases, with 9 bases between. The CDR3 loop spans 11 amino acids.

On this clonotype itself: Being off target in a library aimed at alpha chains, this beta chain has a size of little meaning. This chain connects TRBV20-1 to TRBJ1-5; maybe TRBD1 (6 bases). Trimming shortened V by 1 base and J by 5 bases, and 12 bases separated the two germline ends. This CDR3 region has 14 residues. Germline V gene sequence: CDR1 DFQATT, CDR2 SNEGSKA (reference sequence). CDR3 in amino acids: CSARVGQTDQPQHF. The CDR3 nucleotides read TGCAGTGCTAGAGTGGGACAAACGGATCAGCCCCAGCATTTT.

Concerning this clonotype: This beta chain appears as a stray read in a library generated for alpha chains; its size is not informative. This chain uses TRBV12-3 or TRBV12-4 with TRBJ1-1; 10 bases agree with TRBD1. After removal of 7 bases from V and 6 bases from J, the junction contained 5 bases not matched to a gene. CDR3 length: 13 residues. The CDR3 nucleotides read TGTGCCAGCACCCGACAGGGGGCCTCTGAAGCTTTCTTT. Translating gives CASTRQGASEAFF.

In regard to this clonotype: Because the library targeted alpha chains, this beta chain is an off-target read whose size means little. The CDR3 coding sequence is TGCGCCAGTTCACAGGGAGAAGGTCAGCCCCAGCATTTT. Protein: CASSQGEGQPQHF. The rearrangement joins TRBV4-3 to TRBJ1-5; D perhaps matches TRBD1 (6 bases). CDR3 length: 13 amino acids. Germline V lookup: CDR1 LGHNA, CDR2 YSLEER. V lost 9 bases and J lost 6, with 15 bases in between.

Regarding this clonotype: Little can be read into the size of this beta chain, an off-target read in a library designed for alpha chains. The J gene is TRBJ1-5, the V gene TRBV21-1; TRBD1 is the table's D call and was not checked against the DNA. TRBV21-1 is a listed pseudogene. This CDR3 contains 14 residues. The CDR3 bases are TGTGCCAGCAACCTAAGACAGGGGATGGGGCCCCAGCATTTT. This translates into CASNLRQGMGPQHF.